The 23 T cell receptor beta chains reported below all come from one sample, sequenced in a study of blood T cell repertoires in COVID-19. The method was immunoSEQ multiplex PCR; TCRdb's version includes in-frame clones alone and lacks a portion of them. The sample includes 540,000 or so clones, around nine tenths of them seen just once. Specimen: peripheral blood. These receptors originate from a woman aged 45-65 years with COVID-19, enrolled during active disease.

The rearrangement links TRBV5-8 to TRBJ2-7, with D possibly TRBD2 on 5 matching bases. The length of the CDR3 is 14 residues. V shed 6 bases and J shed 5 bases, with 18 bases lying between them. Per germline, CDR1 SGHTS and CDR2 YDEGEE. CDR3 region: CASTTGERQNEQYF. The CDR3 nucleotides are TGTGCCAGCACAACCGGGGAGAGGCAGAACGAGCAGTACTTC.

The rearrangement links TRBV2 to TRBJ1-2; tentatively, D is TRBD1 (6 bases). The CDR3 extends over 14 amino acids. The V end lost 4 bases, the J end lost 0 bases, and 9 bases lay between the germline ends. Germline V CDR1 and CDR2: SNHLY, FYNNEI. DNA of the CDR3: TGTGCCAGCAGTGGGACAGAAGCTAACTATGGCTACACCTTC. Amino acids: CASSGTEANYGYTF. Full variable domain (remainder filled in from reference TRBV2 and TRBJ1-2): EPEVTQTPSHQVTQMGQEVILRCVPISNHLYFYWYRQILGQKVEFLVSFYNNEISEKSEIFDDQFSVERPDGSNFTLKIRSTKLEDSAMYFCASSGTEANYGYTFGSGTRLTVV.

The gene calls are TRBV5-8 and TRBJ1-1, with 7 positions matching TRBD1. Looked up from germline, CDR1 is SGHTS and CDR2 is YDEGEE. The CDR3 is made up of 16 amino acids. The V gene end was trimmed by 6 bases and the J gene end by 0 bases; junction bases not matched to a gene: 11. CDR3 nucleotides: TGTGCCAGCACAATACCCGGGACAGATATGAACACTGAAGCTTTCTTT. This translates into CASTIPGTDMNTEAFF.

V gene TRBV5-6 combines with J gene TRBJ1-1; 7 bases agree with TRBD1. The CDR3 runs 13 residues. Germline V gene data show CDR1 as SGHDT and CDR2 as YYEEEE. The V and J ends lost 4 bases and 7 bases, in that order; junction bases with no gene match: 7. Here the CDR3 reads CASSLGTVNEAFF. The DNA for the CDR3 is TGTGCCAGCAGCCTCGGGACAGTTAATGAAGCTTTCTTT.

The J gene is TRBJ1-3, the V gene TRBV6-6; D unresolved. Germline V CDR1 and CDR2: MNHNY, SVGAGI (reference sequence). The CDR3 totals 16 residues. Trimming cost V 0 bases and J 7 bases, with 16 bases left between them. The CDR3 protein is CASSYSWSRARNTIYF. The CDR3, as DNA: TGTGCCAGCAGTTACTCCTGGTCGCGGGCCCGGAACACCATATATTTT.

The genes are TRBV19 and TRBJ2-2, with 7 bases that match TRBD2. Germline V gene sequence: CDR1 LNHDA, CDR2 SQIVND (reference sequence). The J segment lost 10 bases and the V segment lost 8 bases, leaving 10 bases of the junction unmatched. The CDR3 extends over 13 amino acids. CDR3 bases: TGTGCCAGTTTTCCCCCGGGGGGAACGGAGCTGTTTTTT. The encoded protein is CASFPPGGTELFF.

The J gene is TRBJ2-1, the V gene TRBV2; TRBD2 matches at 11 bases. The germline V gene has CDR1 SNHLY and CDR2 FYNNEI. The length of the CDR3 is 14 residues. The V and J ends lost 8 bases and 4 bases, in that order; junction bases with no gene match: 4. The CDR3 loop is CASSSGGKYNEQFF. CDR3 nucleotide sequence: TGTGCCAGCTCTAGCGGGGGGAAATACAATGAGCAGTTCTTC. Using reference TRBV2 and TRBJ2-1 for the parts outside the CDR3, the full variable domain is EPEVTQTPSHQVTQMGQEVILRCVPISNHLYFYWYRQILGQKVEFLVSFYNNEISEKSEIFDDQFSVERPDGSNFTLKIRSTKLEDSAMYFCASSSGGKYNEQFFGPGTRLTVL.

The chain uses TRBV5-1 and TRBJ2-3; D possibly corresponds to TRBD2 (5 bases). The CDR3 contains 14 residues. V was clipped by 1 base and J by 3 bases, with 9 bases between them. Germline V gene lookup returns CDR1 SGHRS and CDR2 YFSETQ. Here the CDR3 reads CASSLSRETDTQYF. The DNA for the CDR3 is TGCGCCAGCAGCTTGTCACGGGAAACAGATACGCAGTATTTT.

The rearrangement joins TRBV28 to TRBJ2-5, with D perhaps TRBD1 (6 bases). The CDR3 extends over 15 amino acids. V was trimmed by 5 bases and J by 2 bases, leaving 15 bases between them. The germline V gene encodes CDR1 MDHEN and CDR2 SYDVKM. This CDR3 reads CASSPGQRLQETQYF. CDR3 coding DNA: TGTGCCAGCAGTCCCGGACAGAGACTACAAGAGACCCAGTACTTC.

This clone was detected only once. The V and J genes are TRBV19 and TRBJ1-1, with 7 bases fitting TRBD1. Germline V gene lookup returns CDR1 LNHDA and CDR2 SQIVND (reference sequence). The junction had 11 bases not matched to a gene; V was cut back by 6 bases and J by 1 base. This CDR3 spans 16 amino acids. The CDR3 region has the DNA TGTGCCAGTAGGCCCCGGGCAGGGGGTGAGAACACTGAAGCTTTCTTT. Translated, it gives CASRPRAGGENTEAFF.

The rearrangement joins TRBV30 to TRBJ1-4, with TRBD1 matching 7 bases. The trim removed 0 bases at V and 6 bases at J, leaving 1 base unmatched. The V gene's germline CDR1 is GTSNPN and CDR2 SVGIG (reference sequence). The length of the CDR3 is 13 residues. The CDR3 nucleotides are TGTGCCTGGAGTGTACAGGGGTATGAAAAACTGTTTTTT. It translates to CAWSVQGYEKLFF.

V and J are TRBV6-5 and TRBJ1-2; no definite D call. CDR3 length: 13 amino acids. Trimming pared 7 bases from V and 8 bases from J, leaving 17 bases between. CDR1 and CDR2 (germline): MNHEY, SVGAGI. CDR3 loop: CASTEVPLRGYTF. CDR3 DNA: TGTGCCAGCACCGAGGTACCCCTTCGGGGCTACACCTTC.

The J gene is TRBJ1-6, the V gene TRBV27, with 12 bases aligning to TRBD1. CDR3 length: 17 amino acids. Germline V lookup: CDR1 MNHEY, CDR2 SMNVEV (reference sequence). V lost 4 bases, J lost 5 bases, and 6 bases stayed unmatched. CDR3 nucleotides: TGTGCCAGCAGTTCGAACCGGGACAGGGGGCATAATTCACCCCTCCACTTT. Its translation: CASSSNRDRGHNSPLHF.

The CDR3 coding sequence is TGTGCCAGCAGCGTACGGGCGGGACAGGGTCGGTATGGCTACACCTTC. It encodes CASSVRAGQGRYGYTF. The genes are TRBV9 and TRBJ1-2; 9 nucleotides align to TRBD1. The CDR3 covers 16 residues. Germline-derived CDR1 and CDR2 are SGDLS and YYNGEE. V shed 1 base and J 5 bases; nucleotides not matched to a gene: 9.

The chain employs TRBV25-1 and TRBJ2-3; 7 nucleotides agree with TRBD2. The germline CDR1 and CDR2 sequences are MGHDK and SYGVNS. The trim removed 11 bases at V and 5 bases at J, leaving 19 bases unmatched. The CDR3 contains 16 residues. CDR3 bases: TGTGCCCGCGCGGGGAGGGCTTTCATTGCTTTAGATACGCAGTATTTT. Amino acids: CARAGRAFIALDTQYF.

The rearrangement links TRBV9 to TRBJ2-7, with D perhaps TRBD2 (5 bases). V lost 4 bases and J lost 6, with 17 bases in between. CDR1 is SGDLS, CDR2 YYNGEE, per germline. CDR3 size: 14 residues. DNA for the CDR3: TGTGCCAGCAGCCCGACCAGCGAAGAGGGCGAGCAGTACTTC. It translates to CASSPTSEEGEQYF.

The gene calls are TRBV30 and TRBJ2-1; maybe TRBD2 (5 bases). CDR3 length: 12 residues. Trimming took off 3 bases at V and 4 bases at J, with 7 bases between the two ends. The germline V gene encodes CDR1 GTSNPN and CDR2 SVGIG (reference sequence). Here the CDR3 reads CAWSRGYNEQFF. The CDR3 region has the DNA TGTGCCTGGAGCCGAGGGTACAATGAGCAGTTCTTC.

V and J are TRBV28 and TRBJ1-3; D ambiguous. CDR1 MDHEN and CDR2 SYDVKM come from the germline V gene. Trimming cost V 5 bases and J 0 bases, with 5 bases left between them. The CDR3 spans 13 residues. CDR3 in amino acids: CASSLRSGNTIYF. CDR3 nucleotides: TGTGCCAGCAGTCTTCGCTCTGGAAACACCATATATTTT.

V and J are TRBV18 and TRBJ2-2; weak D call: TRBD1 (5 bases). Germline V CDR1 and CDR2: KGHSH, LQKENI. The CDR3 sequence is 16 residues long. V was trimmed by 6 bases and J by 1 base, leaving 15 bases between them. CDR3 loop: CASSPRTGRNTGELFF. The CDR3, as DNA: TGTGCCAGCTCGCCGCGTACAGGCAGGAACACCGGGGAGCTGTTTTTT.

Only one count was recorded for this clone. The chain combines TRBV5-1 with TRBJ1-1; D unresolved. The germline gives CDR1 SGHRS, CDR2 YFSETQ. Between the trimmed V and J ends, which lost 2 bases and 0 bases, there was a span of 11 bases. This CDR3 is 15 amino acids long. CDR3 protein: CASSFGESMNTEAFF. The CDR3 region has the DNA TGCGCCAGCAGCTTCGGGGAGTCCATGAACACTGAAGCTTTCTTT.

This clone was observed a single time. This chain uses TRBV6-5 with TRBJ1-4; D unresolved. The V end was cut by 6 bases, the J end by 7 bases, with 15 bases between. Germline V gene lookup returns CDR1 MNHEY and CDR2 SVGAGI. The CDR3 is 14 amino acids. The CDR3 spells CASRTTTVGEKLFF. The CDR3 DNA reads TGTGCCAGCAGAACGACAACCGTAGGTGAAAAACTGTTTTTT.

This chain links TRBV6-5 with TRBJ2-7; 12 positions agree with TRBD2. J lost 5 bases, V lost 5 bases, and 7 bases had no gene match. CDR1 is MNHEY and CDR2 is SVGAGI in the germline V gene. The CDR3 loop spans 15 amino acids. This CDR3 reads CASSPLAGGSDEQYF. CDR3 sequence (DNA): TGTGCCAGCAGTCCGCTAGCGGGGGGGAGTGACGAGCAGTACTTC.

V is TRBV6-1 and J is TRBJ1-4; 9 nucleotides align to TRBD1. With 3 bases clipped from V and 11 bases from J, the junction kept 4 bases outside the gene matches. CDR1 and CDR2 from the germline V gene are MNHNS and SASEGT. The CDR3 totals 13 residues. Here the CDR3 reads CASSEGTGRKLFF. The DNA of the CDR3 is TGTGCCAGCAGTGAGGGGACAGGGAGGAAACTGTTTTTT.